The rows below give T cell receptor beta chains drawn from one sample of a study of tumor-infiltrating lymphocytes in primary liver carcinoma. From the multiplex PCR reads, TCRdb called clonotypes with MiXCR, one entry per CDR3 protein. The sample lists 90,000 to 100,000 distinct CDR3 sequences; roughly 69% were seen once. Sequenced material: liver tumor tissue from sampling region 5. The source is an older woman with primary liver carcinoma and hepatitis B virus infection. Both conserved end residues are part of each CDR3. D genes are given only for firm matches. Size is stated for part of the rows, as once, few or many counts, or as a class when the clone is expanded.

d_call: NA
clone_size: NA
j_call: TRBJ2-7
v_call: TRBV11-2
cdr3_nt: TGTGCCATGAGCCGCGAAACCAGGGCCTACGAGCAGTACTTC
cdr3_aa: CAMSRETRAYEQYF

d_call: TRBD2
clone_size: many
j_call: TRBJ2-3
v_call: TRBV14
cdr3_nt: TGTGCCAGCAGCCCCGGACTAGTCGGTCAGTATTTT
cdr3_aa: CASSPGLVGQYF

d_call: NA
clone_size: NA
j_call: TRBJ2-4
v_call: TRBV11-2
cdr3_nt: TGTGCCAACAGCAACCGACCAGCTGGAAACATTCAGTACTTC
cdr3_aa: CANSNRPAGNIQYF

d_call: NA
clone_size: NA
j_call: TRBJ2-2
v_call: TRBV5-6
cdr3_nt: TGTGTCAGCAGCCTGTCCTTAGCCGGCGGGGACCTGTTTTTT
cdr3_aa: CVSSLSLAGGDLFF

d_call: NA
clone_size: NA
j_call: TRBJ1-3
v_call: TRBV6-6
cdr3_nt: TGTGCCTGCAGTTCCGAGGGTGTGGGTGGAAACTCCATATATTTT
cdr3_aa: CACSSEGVGGNSIYF

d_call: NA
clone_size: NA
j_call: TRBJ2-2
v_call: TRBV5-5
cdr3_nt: TGTGCCAGCAGCTCGTTTGTGCAGGGTATCGGGAAGCTGTTTTTT
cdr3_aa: CASSSFVQGIGKLFF

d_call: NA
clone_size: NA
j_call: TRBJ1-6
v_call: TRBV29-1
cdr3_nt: TGCAACGTTGGCGAGAGGGCAAATTCACCCCTCCAATTT
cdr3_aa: CNVGERANSPLQF

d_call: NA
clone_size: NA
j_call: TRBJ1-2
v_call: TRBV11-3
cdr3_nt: TGTGCCAGCACCTTAAACCCCGAGGGGCATGGCCACACCTTC
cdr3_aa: CASTLNPEGHGHTF

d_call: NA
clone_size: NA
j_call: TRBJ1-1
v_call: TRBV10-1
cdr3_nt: TGCGCCAGCGGTGAAGGGTCACTCACTGAAGCTTTCTTT
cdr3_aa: CASGEGSLTEAFF

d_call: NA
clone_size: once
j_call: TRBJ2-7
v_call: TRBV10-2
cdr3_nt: NA
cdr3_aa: CASTPWGSGSNGATYEQYF

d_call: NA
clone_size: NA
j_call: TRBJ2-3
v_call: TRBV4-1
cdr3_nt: TGTGCCAGCAGCCTGGGACGCCCCAGCACAGATACGCAGTATTTT
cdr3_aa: CASSLGRPSTDTQYF

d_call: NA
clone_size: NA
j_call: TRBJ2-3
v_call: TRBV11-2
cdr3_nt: TGTGCCAGCAGCTTACAAAGAATCACAGATACGCAGTATTTT
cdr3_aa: CASSLQRITDTQYF

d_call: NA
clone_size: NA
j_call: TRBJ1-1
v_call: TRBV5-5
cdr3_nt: TGTGCCAGCAGCCGGGAGTTCTACACTGTAGCTTTCTTT
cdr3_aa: CASSREFYTVAFF

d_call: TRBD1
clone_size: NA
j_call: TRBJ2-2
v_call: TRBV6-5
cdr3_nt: TGTACCAGCACTTACTCAGGACAGGTTAACACCGGGGAGCTGTTTTTT
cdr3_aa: CTSTYSGQVNTGELFF

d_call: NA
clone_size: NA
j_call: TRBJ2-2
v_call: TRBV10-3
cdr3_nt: TGTGTCATCAGGGGAGCGGAAACGAACACCGGGGAGCTGTTT
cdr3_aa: CVIRGAETNTGELF

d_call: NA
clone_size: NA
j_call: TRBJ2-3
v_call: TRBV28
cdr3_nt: TGTGCCAGCGCTTCCTGGAACAGGGTCACAGATACGCACTATTTT
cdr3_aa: CASASWNRVTDTHYF

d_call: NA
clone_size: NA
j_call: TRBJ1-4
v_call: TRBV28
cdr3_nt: TGTGCCAGCAGTTCCAGACGACACGTTGAAAAACTGTTTTTT
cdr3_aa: CASSSRRHVEKLFF

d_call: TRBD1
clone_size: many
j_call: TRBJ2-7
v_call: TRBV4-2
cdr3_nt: TGTGCCAGCAGCCAAGATGTCGGGGACAGCTCCTACGAGCAGTACTTC
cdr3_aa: CASSQDVGDSSYEQYF

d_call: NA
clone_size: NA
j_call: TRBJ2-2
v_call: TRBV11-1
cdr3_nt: TGTACCAGCAGACCGAGCCATGGCACCGGGGAGCTGTTTTTT
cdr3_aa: CTSRPSHGTGELFF

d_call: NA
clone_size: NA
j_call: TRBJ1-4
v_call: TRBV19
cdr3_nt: TGTGCCAGTAGTCCCGAGGGGGTGACTTCAACTAATGAAAAACTGTTTTTT
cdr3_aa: CASSPEGVTSTNEKLFF

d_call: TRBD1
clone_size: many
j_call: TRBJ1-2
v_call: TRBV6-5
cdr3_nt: TGTGCCAGCAGTTCCTGGACAGGGTCTTCTAACTATGGCTACACCTTC
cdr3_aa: CASSSWTGSSNYGYTF

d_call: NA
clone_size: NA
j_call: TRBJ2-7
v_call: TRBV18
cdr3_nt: TGTGCCAGCTCACCACCGTCGGCAGGAACTTCCTACGAGCAGTACTTC
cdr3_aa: CASSPPSAGTSYEQYF

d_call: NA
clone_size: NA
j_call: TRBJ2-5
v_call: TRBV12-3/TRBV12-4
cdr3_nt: NA
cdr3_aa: CASSTGTFGAQYF

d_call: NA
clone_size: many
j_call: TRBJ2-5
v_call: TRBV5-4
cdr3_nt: TGTGCCAGCAGCTTTGGGGCCCCGGGACACGGAAACCAAGAGACCCAGTACTTC
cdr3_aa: CASSFGAPGHGNQETQYF

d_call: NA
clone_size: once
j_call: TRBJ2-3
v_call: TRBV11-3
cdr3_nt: TGTGCCAGCAGCTTAAATCCGTCCAGTTTCACCCCCTATTTC
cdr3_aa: CASSLNPSSFTPYF

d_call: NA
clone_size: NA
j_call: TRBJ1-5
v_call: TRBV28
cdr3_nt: TGTGCCAGCAATAATCGAGCACCAAGCAATCAGCCCCAGCATTTT
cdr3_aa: CASNNRAPSNQPQHF

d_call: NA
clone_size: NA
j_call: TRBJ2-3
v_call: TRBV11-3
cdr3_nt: TGTGCCAGTAGCCATCGGTCAGGCACAGATGCGCAGTATTTT
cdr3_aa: CASSHRSGTDAQYF

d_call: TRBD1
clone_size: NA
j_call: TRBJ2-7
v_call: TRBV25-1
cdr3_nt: TGTGCCAGCAGTGAAGGGGGGGGACAGGGTTCGTACGAGGAGTACTTC
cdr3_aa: CASSEGGGQGSYEEYF

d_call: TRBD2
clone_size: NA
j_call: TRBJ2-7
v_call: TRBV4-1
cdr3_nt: TGCGCCAGCAGCCCGGGGACTAGCGGCATCTACGAGGAGTACTTC
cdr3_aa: CASSPGTSGIYEEYF

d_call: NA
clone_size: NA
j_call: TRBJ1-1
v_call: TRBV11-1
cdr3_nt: TGTACCAGCAGCTTTTTTGGGGCAGCAAACACCGAAGCTTTCTTT
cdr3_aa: CTSSFFGAANTEAFF

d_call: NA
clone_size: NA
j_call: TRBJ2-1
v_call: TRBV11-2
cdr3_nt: TGTGCCAGTAGCTTAGGGCTAGTCTTCAATGAGCAGTTCTTC
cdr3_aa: CASSLGLVFNEQFF

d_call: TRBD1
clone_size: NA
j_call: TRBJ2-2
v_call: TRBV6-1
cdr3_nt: TGTGCCAGCAGAAGGGACAGGGAAAGCACCGGGGAGCTGTTTTTT
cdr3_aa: CASRRDRESTGELFF

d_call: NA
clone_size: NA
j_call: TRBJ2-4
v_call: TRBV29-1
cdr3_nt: TGCAGTGTCCAGGGTTGGGCCAAAAACATTCAGTACTTC
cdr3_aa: CSVQGWAKNIQYF

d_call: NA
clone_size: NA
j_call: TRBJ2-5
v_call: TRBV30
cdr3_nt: TGTGCCTGGGGTGGCATTACCCGGGAGACCCAGTACTTC
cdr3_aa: CAWGGITRETQYF